This T cell receptor (beta chain) was obtained from a study of identical twins. TCRdb re-derived calls from the 5' RACE reads in MiXCR, one entry per CDR3 protein. The sample has around 690,000 distinct CDR3 sequences, around 20% seen once. The study's findings and limits: Beta out-of-frame twin sharing showed a weaker excess. Zero-insertion analyses might be partly confounded by invariant T cells like MAIT and iNKT. Low generation-probability sequences were in excess among twin-shared out-of-frame alpha sequences.

This clonotype has a count of ten or more. The antigen is undetermined. The CDR3 totals 14 residues. V lost 2 bases to trimming and J lost 7 bases, with 17 bases between them. Germline values: CDR1 DFQATT, CDR2 SNEGSKA (reference sequence). The data were also submitted as part of a second study, on T cells expressing NK-cell markers. That source adds: NKG2C+ dominant clonotype frequencies in six donors were about 1.0-8% of CD8+ T cells.

The sample consisted of PBMCs. The chain joins TRBV20-1 to TRBJ2-5; the D gene is possibly TRBD2 (6 bases). The sequence came from a woman younger than 30 in good health. CDR3 nucleotide sequence: TGCAGTGCTAGAAGAAGGAGGGGTTCAGGGACCCAGTACTTC. Protein sequence: CSARRRRGSGTQYF.